This T cell receptor (beta chain) was documented in a study of blood T cell repertoires in COVID-19 (dated by TCRdb to 2018 to 2021). Study-level background: Collaborator samples came from the United States, Italy and Spain and covered acute and convalescent phases of COVID-19. Sample metadata almost always included a de-identified subject ID, COVID-19 status, age in years and sex. Where available, HLA class I and class II types were obtained from metadata supplied by the sample provider rather than from assay-based typing. The samples were drawn from two sources: the first 160 participants of the ongoing ImmuneRACE study, and 1,000 to 1,500 subjects contributed by 6 global collaborators. A freely available public database, intended as a resource for researchers studying the immune response to SARS-CoV-2, is where the repertoires were released. The prospective study material was composed of cDNA or gDNA derived from T cells, B-cell-depleted T cells, or PBMCs. Deeply sampled blood TCRbeta repertoires from subjects exposed to, actively infected with, or recovered from COVID-19 were included in the dataset. Beyond this particular receptor, the publication reports: The amount of clinical and demographic metadata varied by source and participant and was provided uncurated.

CDR1 and CDR2, looked up from the germline V gene (reference sequence), are LNHNV and YYDKDF. There are 16 amino acids in the CDR3, from cysteine to phenylalanine inclusive. Just the 48-base CDR3 DNA is kept, in frame starting at base 1. The trim is 0 bases for V and 9 bases for J, with a gap of 15 bases between the germline ends. About this clone: It has no known antigen specificity. It has no much larger one-base neighbor in the sample; base qualities were not kept.

A second Seattle source provided samples from volunteer blood donors who had recovered from COVID-19. The collaborating institutions used their own protocols to collect whole blood in K2EDTA tubes. Collaborator samples were shipped for TCRbeta analysis as frozen whole blood, isolated PBMCs, or DNA extracted from either sample type. TCRbeta CDR3 regions were amplified from genomic DNA using the immunoSEQ Assay, a bias-controlled multiplex PCR. The paper's processing steps were these. The number of nucleated cells in each sample was estimated by amplification of reference gene primers within the assay. Sequence reads were collapsed and filtered to measure the absolute abundance of every unique TCRbeta CDR3 rearrangement. For each sample, productive Simpson clonality was calculated as the square root of Simpson's diversity index over productive rearrangements. TCRdb stores this immuneACCESS table with in-frame sequences only. Part of the clones is absent; in the studies checked, under half of the shortfall reflects unresolved V genes, and no reason is known for the rest. V and J calls and clone size follow that table, whereas D and trimming were derived from the DNA. The sample table shows around 220,000 clones, and 70% to 90% are seen once. The top ten hold roughly 2% of the sample.

This chain is built from TRBV15 and TRBJ1-6; the D gene is perhaps TRBD1, on 6 matching bases. The clonotype was recovered from a woman in her thirties or forties who had recovered from COVID-19. Sequenced input: peripheral blood. The CDR3 is CATSRDQGWAGSPLHF. The DNA sequence is given as TGTGCCACCAGCAGAGATCAGGGGTGGGCGGGTTCACCCCTCCACTTT.